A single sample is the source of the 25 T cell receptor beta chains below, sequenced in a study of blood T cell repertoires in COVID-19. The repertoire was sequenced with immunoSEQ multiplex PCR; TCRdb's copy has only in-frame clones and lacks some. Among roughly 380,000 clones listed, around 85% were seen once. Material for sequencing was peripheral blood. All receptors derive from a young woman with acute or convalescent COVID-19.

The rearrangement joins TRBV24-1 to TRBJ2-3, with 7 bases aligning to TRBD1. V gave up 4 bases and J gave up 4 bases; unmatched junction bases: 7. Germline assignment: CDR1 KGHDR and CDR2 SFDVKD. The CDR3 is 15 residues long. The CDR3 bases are TGTGCCACCAGTGACCCGACAGGGTTGTCAGATACGCAGTATTTT. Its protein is CATSDPTGLSDTQYF.

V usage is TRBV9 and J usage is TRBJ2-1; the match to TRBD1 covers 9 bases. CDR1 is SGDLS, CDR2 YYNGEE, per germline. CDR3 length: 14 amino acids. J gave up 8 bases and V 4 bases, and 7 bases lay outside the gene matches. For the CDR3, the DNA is TGTGCCAGCAGCACAGACAGGGGGATAGATGAGCAGTTCTTC. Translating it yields CASSTDRGIDEQFF.

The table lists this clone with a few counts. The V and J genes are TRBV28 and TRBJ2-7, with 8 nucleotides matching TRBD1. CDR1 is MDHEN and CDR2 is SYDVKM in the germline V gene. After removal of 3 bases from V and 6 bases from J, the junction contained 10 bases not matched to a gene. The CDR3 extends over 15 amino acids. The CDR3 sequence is CASSFGRTGSSEQYF. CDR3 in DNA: TGTGCCAGCAGTTTCGGAAGGACAGGGTCTAGCGAGCAGTACTTC. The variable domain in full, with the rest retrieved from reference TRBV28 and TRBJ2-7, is DVKVTQSSRYLVKRTGEKVFLECVQDMDHENMFWYRQDPGLGLRLIYFSYDVKMKEKGDIPEGYSVSREKKERFSLILESASTNQTSMYLCASSFGRTGSSEQYFGPGTRLTVT.

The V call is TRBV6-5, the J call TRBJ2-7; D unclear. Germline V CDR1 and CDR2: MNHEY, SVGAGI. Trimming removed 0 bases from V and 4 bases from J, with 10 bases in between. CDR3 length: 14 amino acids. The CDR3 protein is CASSYSSTIYEQYF. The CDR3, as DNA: TGTGCCAGCAGTTACTCGTCCACTATTTACGAGCAGTACTTC.

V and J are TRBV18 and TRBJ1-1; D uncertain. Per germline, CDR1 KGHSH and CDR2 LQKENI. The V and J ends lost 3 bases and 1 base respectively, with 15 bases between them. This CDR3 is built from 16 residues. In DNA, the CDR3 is TGTGCCAGCTCACCGAACTCCCCTCAAGCGAACACTGAAGCTTTCTTT. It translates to CASSPNSPQANTEAFF.

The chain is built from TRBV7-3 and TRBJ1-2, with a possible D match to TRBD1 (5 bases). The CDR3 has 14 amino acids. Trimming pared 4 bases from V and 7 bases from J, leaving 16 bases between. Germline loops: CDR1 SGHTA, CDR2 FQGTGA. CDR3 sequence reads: CASSSNQGIGGYTF. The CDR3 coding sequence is TGTGCCAGCAGCTCGAATCAGGGCATTGGTGGCTACACCTTC.

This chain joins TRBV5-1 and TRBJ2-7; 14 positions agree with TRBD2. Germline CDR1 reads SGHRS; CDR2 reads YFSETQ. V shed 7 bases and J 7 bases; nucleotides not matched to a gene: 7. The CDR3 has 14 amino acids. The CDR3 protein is CASFPGLAGGEQYF. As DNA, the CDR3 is TGCGCCAGCTTCCCCGGACTAGCGGGGGGTGAGCAGTACTTC.

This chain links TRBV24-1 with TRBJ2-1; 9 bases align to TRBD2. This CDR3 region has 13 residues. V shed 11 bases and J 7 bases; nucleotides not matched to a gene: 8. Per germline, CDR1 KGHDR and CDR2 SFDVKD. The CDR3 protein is CAISGRFTNEQFF. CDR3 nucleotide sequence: TGTGCCATCAGCGGGAGGTTTACAAATGAGCAGTTCTTC.

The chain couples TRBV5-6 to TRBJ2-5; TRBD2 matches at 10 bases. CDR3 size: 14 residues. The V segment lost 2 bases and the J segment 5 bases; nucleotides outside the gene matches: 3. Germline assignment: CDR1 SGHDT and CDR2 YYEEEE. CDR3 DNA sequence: TGTGCCAGCAGCTTCAGCGGGGGGGTGGAGACCCAGTACTTC. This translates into CASSFSGGVETQYF.

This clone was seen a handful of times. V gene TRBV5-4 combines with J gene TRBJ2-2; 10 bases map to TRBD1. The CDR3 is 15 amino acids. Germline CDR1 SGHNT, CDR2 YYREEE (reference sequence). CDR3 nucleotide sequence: TGTGCTTCCAACCGCGGGACAGGGGAAACCGGGGAGCTGTTTTTT. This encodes CASNRGTGETGELFF.

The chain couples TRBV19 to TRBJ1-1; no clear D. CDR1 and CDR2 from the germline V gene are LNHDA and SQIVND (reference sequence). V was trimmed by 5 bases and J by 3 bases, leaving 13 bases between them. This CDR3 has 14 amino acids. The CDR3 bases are TGTGCCAGTAGTCTACTCGATGTGGACACTGAAGCTTTCTTT. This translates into CASSLLDVDTEAFF.

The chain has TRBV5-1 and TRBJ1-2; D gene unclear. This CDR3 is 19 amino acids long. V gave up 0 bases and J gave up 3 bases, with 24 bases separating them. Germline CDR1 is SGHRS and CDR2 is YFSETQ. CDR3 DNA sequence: TGCGCCAGCAGCTTGGATCCGGGAGGCGAACTGATCACTTACTATGGCTACACCTTC. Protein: CASSLDPGGELITYYGYTF.

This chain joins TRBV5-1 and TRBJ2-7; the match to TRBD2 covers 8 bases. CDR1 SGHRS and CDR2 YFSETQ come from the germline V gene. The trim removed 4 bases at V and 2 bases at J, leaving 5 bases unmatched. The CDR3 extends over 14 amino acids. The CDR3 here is CASSQTSDTYEQYF. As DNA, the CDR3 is TGCGCCAGCAGCCAGACTAGCGACACCTACGAGCAGTACTTC.

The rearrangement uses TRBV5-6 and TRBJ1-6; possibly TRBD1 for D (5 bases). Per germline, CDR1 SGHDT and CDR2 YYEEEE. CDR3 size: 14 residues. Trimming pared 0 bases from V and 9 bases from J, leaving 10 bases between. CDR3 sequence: CASSLGSQGSPLHF. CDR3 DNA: TGTGCCAGCAGCTTGGGTAGTCAGGGTTCACCCCTCCACTTT. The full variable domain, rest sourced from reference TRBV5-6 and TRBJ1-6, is DAGVTQSPTHLIKTRGQQVTLRCSPKSGHDTVSWYQQALGQGPQFIFQYYEEEERQRGNFPDRFSGHQFPNYSSELNVNALLLGDSALYLCASSLGSQGSPLHFGNGTRLTVT.

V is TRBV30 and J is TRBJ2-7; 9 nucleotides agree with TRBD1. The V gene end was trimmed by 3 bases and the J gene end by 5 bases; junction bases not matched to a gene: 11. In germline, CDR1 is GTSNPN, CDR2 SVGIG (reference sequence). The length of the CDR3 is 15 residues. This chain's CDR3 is CAWRRDRDEINEQYF. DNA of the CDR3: TGTGCCTGGAGGCGGGACAGGGATGAGATAAACGAGCAGTACTTC.

The CDR3 nucleotides are TGTGCCAGCAGCTTAGTCGTCGGCGGGAACTATGGCTACACCTTC. Translated, it gives CASSLVVGGNYGYTF. The chain is built from TRBV7-8 and TRBJ1-2; unclear D gene. This CDR3 contains 15 residues. The germline V and J ends were trimmed by 1 base and 2 bases, with 11 bases remaining between them. Germline loops: CDR1 SGHVS, CDR2 FQNEAQ.

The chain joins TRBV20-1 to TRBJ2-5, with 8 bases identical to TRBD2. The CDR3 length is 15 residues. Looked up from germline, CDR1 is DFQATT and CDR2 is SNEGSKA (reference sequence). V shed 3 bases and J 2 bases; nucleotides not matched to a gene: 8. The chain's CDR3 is CSASLGGGFQETQYF. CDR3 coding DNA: TGCAGTGCTAGTCTTGGCGGGGGGTTTCAAGAGACCCAGTACTTC.

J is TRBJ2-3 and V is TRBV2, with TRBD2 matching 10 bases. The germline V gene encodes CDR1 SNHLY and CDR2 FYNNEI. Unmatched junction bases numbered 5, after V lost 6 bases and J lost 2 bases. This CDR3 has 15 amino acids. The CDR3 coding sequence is TGTGCCAGCAGAATTAGCGGGAGGAACACAGATACGCAGTATTTT. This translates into CASRISGRNTDTQYF.

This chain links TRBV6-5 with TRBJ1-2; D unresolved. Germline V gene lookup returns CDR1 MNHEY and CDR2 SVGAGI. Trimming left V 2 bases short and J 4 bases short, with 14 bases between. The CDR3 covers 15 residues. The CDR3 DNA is TGTGCCAGCAGTTACATAAAAACAGCAGCCTATGGCTACACCTTC. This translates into CASSYIKTAAYGYTF.

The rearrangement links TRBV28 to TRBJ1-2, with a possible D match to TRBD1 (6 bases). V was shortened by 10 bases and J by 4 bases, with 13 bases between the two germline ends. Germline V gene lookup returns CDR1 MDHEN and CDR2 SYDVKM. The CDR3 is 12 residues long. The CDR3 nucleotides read TGTGCCATTACCGGACAGTTCTATGGCTACACCTTC. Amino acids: CAITGQFYGYTF.

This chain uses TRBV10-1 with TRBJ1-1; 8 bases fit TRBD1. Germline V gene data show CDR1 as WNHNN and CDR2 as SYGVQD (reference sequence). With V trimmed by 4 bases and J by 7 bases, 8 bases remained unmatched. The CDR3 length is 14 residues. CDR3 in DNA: TGCGCCAGCAGTGTGGGCAGGGGGCGTGATGAAGCTTTCTTT. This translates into CASSVGRGRDEAFF.

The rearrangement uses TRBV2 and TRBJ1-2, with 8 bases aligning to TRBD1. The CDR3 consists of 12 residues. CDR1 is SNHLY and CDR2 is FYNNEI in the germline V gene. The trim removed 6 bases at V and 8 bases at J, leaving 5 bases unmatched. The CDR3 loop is CASSQRDRGYTF. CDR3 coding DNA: TGTGCCAGCAGCCAAAGGGACAGGGGCTACACCTTC.

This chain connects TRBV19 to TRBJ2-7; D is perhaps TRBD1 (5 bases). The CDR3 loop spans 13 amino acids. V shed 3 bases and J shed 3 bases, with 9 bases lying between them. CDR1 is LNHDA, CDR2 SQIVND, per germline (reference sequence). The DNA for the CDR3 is TGTGCCAGTAGTATCTCCAGGGACTACGAGCAGTACTTC. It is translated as CASSISRDYEQYF.

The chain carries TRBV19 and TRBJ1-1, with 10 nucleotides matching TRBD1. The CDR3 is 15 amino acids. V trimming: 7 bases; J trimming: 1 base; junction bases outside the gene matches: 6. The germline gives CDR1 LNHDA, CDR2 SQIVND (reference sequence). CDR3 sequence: CASIRQGARNTEAFF. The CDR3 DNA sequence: TGTGCCAGTATTAGACAGGGGGCTCGGAACACTGAAGCTTTCTTT.

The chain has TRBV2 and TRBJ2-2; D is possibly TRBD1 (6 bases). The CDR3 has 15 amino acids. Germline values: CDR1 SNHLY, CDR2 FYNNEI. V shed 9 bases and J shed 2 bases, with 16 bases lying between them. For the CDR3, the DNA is TGTGCCAGTCAAAGGACAGCCGCAAACACCGGGGAGCTGTTTTTT. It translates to CASQRTAANTGELFF.